This entry features one T cell receptor (beta chain) sequence. The antigen is not known. This sample stems from a study of OX40 agonist ivuxolimab in advanced cancers. Study background: Averaging roughly 60 years in age, with a range of roughly 20 to 80, the cohort was approximately 84% male. Checkpoint inhibitors had been given previously to 40% of patients.

Data came from immunoSEQ multiplex PCR; TCRdb stores just in-frame clones and leaves some out. The sample records tens of thousands of clones, 81% being singletons. General study points: The CD4+ and CD8+ T cells in the blood had expanded clonally by week 6 at 0.1 to 3.0 mg/kg.

The receptor comes from an adult with an advanced solid tumor such as melanoma, head and neck, liver or kidney cancer. The sequencing used CD4+ or CD8+ T cells sorted from blood, collected in a trial of the OX40 agonist ivuxolimab.

This CDR3 is CASSDGLAGPSSYEQYF. As DNA, the CDR3 is TGTGCCAGCAGTGACGGACTAGCGGGTCCAAGCTCCTACGAGCAGTACTTC. The V call is TRBV6-1, the J call TRBJ2-7; 11 positions agree with TRBD2. In germline, CDR1 is MNHNS, CDR2 SASEGT. V shed 3 bases and J 0 bases; nucleotides not matched to a gene: 7. The CDR3 sequence is 17 residues long.